These 8 T cell receptor beta chains share one sample of origin, sequenced in a study of T cells in Graves' hyperthyroidism and ophthalmopathy. Amplification of TCR beta CDR3 regions was performed using RNA transcripts as template. With the HTBI primer set, the TCR CDR3 went through a first round of RT-PCR. Each CDR3 protein gets one entry after TCRdb re-called the multiplex PCR reads with MiXCR. The table includes about 380,000 distinct CDR3 sequences, about 15% detected once. Sequencing used blood. Source of these receptors: an older woman with Graves' hyperthyroidism.

This clonotype appeared many times. The V gene is TRBV20-1, the J gene TRBJ1-4; 7 nucleotides line up with TRBD1. CDR3 length: 13 amino acids. J gave up 10 bases and V 5 bases, and 10 bases lay outside the gene matches. Per germline, CDR1 DFQATT and CDR2 SNEGSKA (reference sequence). In DNA, the CDR3 is TGCAGTGCTGCTCAGGGGGGCCGAAGAAAACTGTTTTTT. Its translation is CSAAQGGRRKLFF.

A few counts support this clonotype. This clone may be a read error of a much larger clone one base away. The gene calls are TRBV20-1 and TRBJ2-7; perhaps TRBD2 as D (5 bases). Looked up from germline, CDR1 is DFQATT and CDR2 is SNEGSKA (reference sequence). CDR3 length equals 16 residues. Trimming took off 5 bases at V and 4 bases at J, with 24 bases between the two ends. Written as DNA, the CDR3 is TGCAGTGCTTTACTAGTGGGATCGCCTATCCTGTACGAGCAGTACTTC. It is translated as CSALLVGSPILYEQYF.

This clonotype was counted many times. This chain joins TRBV6-1 and TRBJ1-2, with D perhaps TRBD1 (5 bases). CDR1 MNHNS and CDR2 SASEGT come from the germline V gene. The V end was cut by 10 bases, the J end by 0 bases, with 15 bases between. The CDR3 runs to 14 residues. The CDR3 protein is CATEWGGTNYGYTF. CDR3 nucleotide sequence: TGTGCCACCGAATGGGGGGGTACTAACTATGGCTACACCTTC.

CDR3 in DNA: TGTGCCATCGAGGGGCCAGGGGGCTATGGCTACACCTTC. Translating gives CAIEGPGGYGYTF. This sequence joins TRBV10-3 and TRBJ1-2; 7 bases are shared with TRBD1. J gave up 4 bases and V 8 bases, and 7 bases lay outside the gene matches. The length of the CDR3 is 13 residues. Germline V lookup: CDR1 ENHRY, CDR2 SYGVKD.

This clonotype was observed a handful of times. The J gene is TRBJ2-5, the V gene TRBV6-6, with 15 positions matching TRBD2. V trimming: 0 bases; J trimming: 4 bases; junction bases outside the gene matches: 9. Germline CDR1 reads MNHNY; CDR2 reads SVGAGI (reference sequence). The CDR3 consists of 19 residues. CDR3 loop: CASSYSRTSGRANRETQYF. The CDR3 nucleotides are TGTGCCAGCAGTTACTCAAGGACTAGCGGGAGGGCCAATCGAGAGACCCAGTACTTC.

A note on this clonotype: A read error is likely here: a far larger clone is one base away. V and J are TRBV6-1 and TRBJ2-1; 9 bases fit TRBD2. The CDR3 covers 15 residues. Per germline, CDR1 MNHNS and CDR2 SASEGT. CDR3 coding DNA: TGTGCCAGCAGCCTTAGCGGGGGATCCTGCAATGAGCAGTTCTTC. This codes for CASSLSGGSCNEQFF.

This chain joins TRBV14 and TRBJ2-1; D is uncertain. The V gene's germline CDR1 is SGHDN and CDR2 FVKESK. V dropped 0 bases and J dropped 13 bases, with 10 bases sitting between them. There are 12 residues in the CDR3. CDR3 nucleotides: TGTGCCAGCAGCCAAGATCGTCGCATTCAGTTCTTC. The encoded protein is CASSQDRRIQFF.

A word on this clonotype: Possible read error: a much larger clone is one base away. The chain carries TRBV12-3 or TRBV12-4 and TRBJ2-5; TRBD2 matches at 11 bases. The CDR3 is 15 amino acids. With 8 bases clipped from V and 7 bases from J, the junction kept 12 bases outside the gene matches. The DNA of the CDR3 is TGTGCCAGCGGGGAGACTAGCGGGGACTTTGGGACCCAGTACTTC. Translation gives CASGETSGDFGTQYF.